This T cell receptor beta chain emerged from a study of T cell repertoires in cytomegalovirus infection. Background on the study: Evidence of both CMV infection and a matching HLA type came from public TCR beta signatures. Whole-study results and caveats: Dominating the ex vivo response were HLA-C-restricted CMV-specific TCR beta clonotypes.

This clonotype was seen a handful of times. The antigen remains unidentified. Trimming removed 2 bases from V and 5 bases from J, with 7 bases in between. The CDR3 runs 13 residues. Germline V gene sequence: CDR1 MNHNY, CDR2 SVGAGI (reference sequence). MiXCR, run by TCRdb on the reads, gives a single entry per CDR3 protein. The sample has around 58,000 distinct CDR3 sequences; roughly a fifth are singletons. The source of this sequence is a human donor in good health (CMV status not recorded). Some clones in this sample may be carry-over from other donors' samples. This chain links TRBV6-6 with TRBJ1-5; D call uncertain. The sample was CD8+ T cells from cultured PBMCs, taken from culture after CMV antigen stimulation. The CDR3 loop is CASSYRVDQPQHF. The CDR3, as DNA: TGTGCCAGCAGTTACAGGGTTGATCAGCCCCAGCATTTT.